The sequence of this T cell receptor beta chain was determined in a study of T cell responses to AZD1222 COVID-19 vaccine (dated by TCRdb to the early 2020s). Looking at the study overall: TCR sequencing was performed for 230 to 250 trial participants, of whom about 200 were given two doses of AZD1222 and around 25 were given two doses of MenACWY control vaccine. Trial participants were enrolled by age into subgroups of 18-55, 56-69 and 70-plus years, and approximately 150, 30 and 60 TCR-sequenced participants, respectively, were included in these subgroups.

A few counts support this clone. This receptor's antigen is unknown. Base qualities are not provided; no much larger clone lies one nucleotide away. Study-wide conclusions, independent of this receptor: After two AZD1222 doses, both the breadth and the depth of spike-specific TCRs were significantly higher than at day 0 and than in MenACWY recipients. In the small 56-69-year group, the increase in depth fell short of significance, most likely because of low power. Conclusions about previously exposed vaccinees are limited because only six or seven AZD1222 recipients were SARS-CoV-2 seropositive at baseline. Nearly half of unique spike-specific TCRs reportedly recognized epitopes outside regions mutated in the B.1.351 and B.1.1.7 variants. Most participants were white British and females outnumbered males, and the authors suggested that clonal diversity may have been underestimated. The vaccine-associated CD4 TCRs covered the entire spike protein, and the dominant responses fell in regions 160-218 and 743-854. No day 14 peak-response samples were available, so repertoires were characterized only after the peak T cell response.

The CDR3, cysteine through phenylalanine, is 15 amino acids long. Only the CDR3 DNA is retained, 45 bases long and in frame from the first base. V loses 2 bases, J loses 1 base, and the germline ends lie 7 bases apart. The germline V gene specifies SGHRS as CDR1 and YFSETQ as CDR2. This specimen's time point label, per the study, means: about 28 days (+/-7) after the second vaccine dose. AZD1222 recipients given second doses at about 4 weeks or at about 12 weeks were pooled, since spike-specific TCR depth and breadth were not found to differ between the two schedules. Vaccinee samples were obtained from the UK trials COV001 and COV002, which included a single-blind randomized controlled phase 2/3 trial of AZD1222 (ChAdOx1 nCoV-19) in healthy adults. For TCRbeta chain sequencing, PBMC samples from trial participants were taken at day 0 and at day 28 after the second dose. The CDR3 regions of human TCRbeta chains were analyzed by immunosequencing. As for how the authors treated the data: TCRs in the repertoires were compared against a reference library of SARS-CoV-2-specific TCRs that had been generated with the MIRA antigen-specificity platform. Breadth was defined as the fraction of unique TCRs that were SARS-CoV-2-associated, and depth was defined as the fraction of total T cells that were SARS-CoV-2-associated. Each spike-specific TCR was assigned to its reactive spike region and to a CD4 or CD8 class using the MIRA data. Log10-transformed breadth and depth values were compared by one-way ANOVA with Sidak's multiple comparisons tests. TCRdb retrieved this table from immuneACCESS and kept in-frame rearrangements only. Not all clones are present; in checked studies, unresolved V genes account for under half, and no reason is known for the remainder. V, J and clone size were drawn from that table, and D and trimming were deduced from the DNA. The sample data list fewer than 200,000 clones, and 88% of these were observed just once. Of the sample, about 4.3% is held by the ten largest clones.

The V gene is TRBV5-1 and the J gene is TRBJ2-6, with TRBD2 tentatively as D gene (5 bases match). Material: peripheral blood, obtained 28 days after the second AZD1222 dose. The receptor comes from an adult who received the AZD1222 COVID-19 vaccine. The CDR3 protein sequence reads: CASSLRGSGANVLTF. The sequenced DNA: TGCGCCAGCAGCTTACGAGGGTCTGGGGCCAACGTCCTGACTTTC.